This TCR beta chain was sequenced during a study of a mutant IDH1 vaccine in newly diagnosed glioma. Study background: Treated patients, approximately 62% male and 37.5% female, averaged about 40 years of age. Previous treatment comprised radiotherapy, temozolomide, or both, mostly both. V12 corresponded to week 35 and V13 to week 47. Overall study results and limits: Pseudoprogression apparently tracked independently of changes in top peripheral T cell clonotypes.

Germline CDR1 reads LNHDA; CDR2 reads SQIVND (reference sequence). The CDR3 length is 11 residues. Described time point: week 35, safety follow-up. With topical imiquimod, each dose of the vaccine consisted of 300 ug of mutant IDH1 20-mer peptide. Method: immunoSEQ multiplex PCR; TCRdb's copy keeps in-frame clones and lacks some. Here the sample spans around 54,000 clones, approximately 87% being singletons. Of note for this clone: Its antigen remains unknown. A read error may account for a junction end that differs from germline.

J is TRBJ1-4 and V is TRBV19; a possible D gene is TRBD1 (6 bases). The sequence came from a man between 40 and 49 years old with glioma. The sample consisted of PBMCs, taken from a glioma patient whose treatment included an IDH1 peptide vaccine. The CDR3 protein is CASSKKTGLHF. The CDR3 nucleotides read TGTGCCAGTAGTAAGAAGACAGGACTCCATTTT.